Listed below are T cell receptor beta chains from one sample, sequenced in a study of OX40 agonist ivuxolimab in advanced cancers. Data came from immunoSEQ multiplex PCR; TCRdb stores just in-frame clones and leaves some out. The sample includes tens of thousands of clones, roughly 90% seen only once; the top ten take 0.55% to 0.65%. The sample here was CD4+ or CD8+ T cells sorted from blood, taken in a trial of the OX40 agonist ivuxolimab. The receptors were sampled from an adult with an advanced solid tumor such as melanoma, head and neck, liver or kidney cancer. The CDR3 runs from the conserved cysteine through the conserved F or W. The D gene is left open where the match is weak. Expanded clones get a size class; other rows say once, few or many, or leave the size out.

v_call,j_call,cdr3_length,clone_size,d_call,cdr3_aa,cdr3_nt
TRBV18,TRBJ2-5,17,-,-,CASSRLDVGLIRETQYF,TGTGCCAGCTCACGTCTGGACGTGGGGCTAATTCGGGAGACCCAGTACTTC
TRBV9,TRBJ2-3,12,-,-,CASSEISDTQYF,TGTGCCAGCAGCGAGATTTCGGATACGCAGTATTTT
TRBV2,TRBJ2-2,13,-,-,CASRSGPVGELFF,TGTGCCAGCAGGTCGGGGCCGGTCGGGGAGCTGTTTTTT
TRBV30,TRBJ1-5,14,-,-,CAWSSTGINQPQHF,TGTGCCTGGAGTTCGACAGGTATCAATCAGCCCCAGCATTTT
TRBV5-1,TRBJ2-5,13,-,-,CASSFGTQETQYF,TGCGCCAGCAGCTTTGGTACACAAGAGACCCAGTACTTC
TRBV29-1,TRBJ2-4,15,-,-,CSVEEGTLAKNIQYF,TGCAGCGTTGAAGAGGGGACCCTAGCCAAAAACATTCAGTACTTC
TRBV15,TRBJ1-1,13,-,-,CATSSIVGTEAFF,TGTGCCACCAGCAGTATAGTAGGGACTGAAGCTTTCTTT
TRBV11-3,TRBJ1-3,17,few,-,CASSLSEVKITGNTIYF,TGTGCCAGCAGCTTAAGCGAGGTCAAGATCACTGGAAACACCATATATTTT
TRBV6-5,TRBJ2-3,11,-,-,CASIGAGTQYF,TGTGCCAGCATTGGGGCAGGGACGCAGTATTTT
TRBV5-4,TRBJ2-3,16,-,TRBD1,CASSGGQGIGTDTQYF,TGTGCCAGCAGCGGAGGACAGGGGATTGGCACAGATACGCAGTATTTT
TRBV6-4,TRBJ2-3,17,-,TRBD2,CATDGLAGGLGTDTQYF,TGTGCCACCGACGGGCTAGCGGGAGGTCTAGGCACAGATACGCAGTATTTT
TRBV7-2,TRBJ2-5,11,-,-,CASSRRETQYF,TGTGCCAGCAGCCGTCGGGAGACCCAGTACTTC
TRBV2,TRBJ2-2,14,-,TRBD2,CASISAGFTGELFF,TGTGCCAGCATTTCAGCGGGATTCACCGGGGAGCTGTTTTTT
TRBV7-9,TRBJ1-6,14,-,-,CASSLSRVRSPLHF,TGTGCCAGCAGCTTATCCAGAGTAAGGTCACCCCTCCACTTT
TRBV5-1,TRBJ2-2,18,-,TRBD2,CASSFGLAGGARTGELFF,TGCGCCAGCAGCTTCGGACTAGCGGGAGGTGCGCGCACCGGGGAGCTGTTTTTT
TRBV7-8,TRBJ2-7,15,few,-,CASREGWGYTYEQYF,TGTGCCAGCAGGGAGGGCTGGGGATACACCTACGAGCAGTACTTC
TRBV7-2,TRBJ1-1,14,-,-,CASSLQGMNTEAFF,TGTGCCAGCAGCTTGCAGGGGATGAACACTGAAGCTTTCTTT
TRBV7-3,TRBJ2-1,16,-,TRBD2,CASSPPGLANFNEQFF,TGTGCCAGCAGCCCACCGGGACTAGCAAATTTCAATGAGCAGTTCTTC
TRBV5-4,TRBJ2-5,17,-,TRBD2,CASSLGPGLAGGETQYF,TGTGCCAGCAGCTTGGGTCCAGGACTAGCGGGCGGGGAGACCCAGTACTTC
TRBV5-1,TRBJ1-1,13,few,-,CASRGIVSTEAFF,TGCGCCAGTAGGGGGATCGTAAGCACTGAAGCTTTCTTT
TRBV5-1,TRBJ1-4,14,-,TRBD1,CASSSGQGIEKLFF,TGCGCCAGCAGTAGCGGACAGGGGATTGAAAAACTGTTTTTT
TRBV18,TRBJ2-1,17,-,-,CASSPSVLASLYNEQFF,TGTGCCAGCTCACCAAGTGTTCTAGCCTCGCTTTACAATGAGCAGTTCTTC
TRBV19,TRBJ1-5,16,-,TRBD1,CASSITRTGRDQPQHF,TGTGCCAGTAGTATAACCCGGACAGGGAGGGATCAGCCCCAGCATTTT
TRBV10-3,TRBJ2-7,12,-,-,CASRGSSYEQYF,TGTGCCAGTCGGGGGAGCTCCTACGAGCAGTACTTC
TRBV2,TRBJ2-3,11,-,-,CASGEADTQYF,TGTGCCAGCGGAGAAGCAGATACGCAGTATTTT
TRBV14,TRBJ1-4,17,-,-,CASSQDGPGLTNEKLFF,TGTGCCAGCAGCCAAGACGGCCCCGGTCTGACTAATGAAAAACTGTTTTTT
TRBV2,TRBJ1-2,13,-,-,CASSETTWGGYTF,TGTGCCAGCAGTGAAACGACTTGGGGAGGCTACACCTTC
TRBV21-1,TRBJ2-5,17,-,-,CASSKSRDRGYQETQYF,TGTGCCAGCAGCAAAAGCCGGGACAGGGGGTACCAAGAGACCCAGTACTTC
TRBV2,TRBJ1-2,14,-,TRBD1,CASSWDRGSGGYTF,TGTGCCAGCTCCTGGGACAGGGGGTCGGGTGGCTACACCTTC
TRBV19,TRBJ1-1,15,-,TRBD1,CASSIDLTGHTEAFF,TGTGCCAGTAGTATAGATTTGACAGGGCACACTGAAGCTTTCTTT
TRBV5-1,TRBJ2-7,15,once,-,CASSQGSLSSYEQYF,TGCGCCAGCAGCCAGGGTTCCCTGAGCTCCTACGAGCAGTACTTC
TRBV5-6,TRBJ1-5,14,-,-,CASSLVGGNQPQHF,TGTGCCAGCAGCTTGGTAGGGGGAAATCAGCCCCAGCATTTT
TRBV5-1,TRBJ2-3,15,-,TRBD1,CASSYGTGVTDTQYF,TGCGCCAGCAGCTATGGGACAGGCGTCACAGATACGCAGTATTTT
TRBV2,TRBJ2-7,15,-,-,CASSERGLSSYEQYF,TGTGCCAGCAGTGAAAGGGGCCTTAGCTCCTACGAGCAGTACTTC
TRBV11-2,TRBJ2-1,15,-,TRBD1,CASSFDRGRLNEQFF,TGTGCCAGCAGCTTTGACAGGGGGCGTCTTAATGAGCAGTTCTTC
TRBV18,TRBJ1-2,13,-,-,CASSPSHNSGYTF,TGTGCCAGCTCACCAAGTCACAATTCTGGCTACACCTTC
TRBV19,TRBJ2-2,16,-,TRBD2,CASSMLAGTGTGELFF,TGTGCCAGTAGTATGTTAGCGGGGACGGGCACCGGGGAGCTGTTTTTT
TRBV29-1,TRBJ2-7,11,-,-,CSVSGGYEQYF,TGCAGCGTCTCCGGGGGCTACGAGCAGTACTTC
TRBV7-9,TRBJ1-2,15,-,-,CASSETTSWAYGYTF,TGTGCCAGCAGCGAAACGACTTCCTGGGCCTATGGCTACACCTTC
TRBV29-1,TRBJ2-3,14,once,TRBD2,CSARTSGSTDTQYF,TGCAGCGCACGGACTAGCGGGAGCACAGATACGCAGTATTTT